The clone carrying this T cell receptor (beta chain) was seen a single time. Its antigen is unidentified. The junction had 15 bases not matched to a gene; V was cut back by 3 bases and J by 5 bases. Germline values: CDR1 KGHSH, CDR2 LQKENI. The CDR3 has 17 amino acids. This sample was included in a study of beta chain features in type 1 diabetes. Study conclusions and caveats: For Type 1 diabetes patients, all four CD4+ subsets carried TCRB CDR3s that were moderately but significantly shorter.

Of the isolated RNA, all was reverse transcribed, and so the sequenced material was expressed TCRB transcripts. The repertoire was sequenced with immunoSEQ multiplex PCR; TCRdb's copy has only in-frame clones and lacks some. Here the sample spans 250,000 to 300,000 clones, about 13% being singletons. The TCR comes from a man aged 25 to 45 with type 1 diabetes. The sequencing input was naive CD4+ T cells from blood. This sequence joins TRBV18 and TRBJ1-1, with 7 positions matching TRBD1. In DNA form, the CDR3 reads TGTGCCAGCTCACCTGCCTTATCTCAAACAGGGGTAACTGAAGCTTTCTTT. This translates into CASSPALSQTGVTEAFF.